This T cell receptor beta chain was sequenced for a study of monozygotic twins with inflammatory bowel disease (dated by TCRdb to about 2019). Turning to the overall study: In total, roughly 30 monozygotic twin pairs made up the full study: 19 Danish pairs, all IBD-discordant, plus nine German pairs, of which four were IBD-concordant and five were IBD-discordant. Within discordant pairs, disease-associated traits were sought mainly by comparing IBD patients with their genetically identical healthy co-twins. Each individual had, on average, about 151 000 unique TCRalpha sequences and 181 000 unique TCRbeta sequences available for analysis. On the study overall, not on this receptor specifically: Repertoire similarity did not differ between concordant and discordant twins, which could be due to limited statistical power. Background noise and inter-individual variability may have been introduced into the repertoires by the differing immunosuppressive treatments among patients. The results gave no support for a single strong signal or clonotype linked to IBD. Compared with healthy twins, IBD patients shared fewer clonotypes with other individuals, and the difference was most pronounced in patients with signs of disease activity. Measured by the inverse Simpson index, TCRbeta repertoire diversity was lower in IBD patients than in their healthy co-twins. Different T cell subtypes could not be distinguished in the analysis.

The CDR3, cysteine through phenylalanine, is 16 amino acids long. No DNA accompanies this entry. From each donor, an approximately 2.5 ml peripheral blood sample was collected into PAXgene tubes and kept at -80 degrees C. Total RNA was isolated from whole blood with the PAXgene blood miRNA kit on an automated QIAcube, without T cell sorting. Peripheral blood from monozygotic twin pairs, either concordant or discordant for inflammatory bowel disease, underwent deep TCRalpha and TCRbeta repertoire profiling that used unique molecular barcoding. For every twin pair, smoking habits were documented, and each individual was categorised as a current, former or never smoker. Preparation of the library involved 5' RACE. For each TCR library, 3,000 to 4,000 ng of total RNA was used. For each sample, cDNA synthesis was carried out in eight separate reactions using SMARTScribe reverse transcriptase. During cDNA synthesis, template switching was used to introduce unique molecular identifiers that contained a 6-nucleotide sample barcode. Two nested PCRs of 16 and 9 cycles amplified the TCRalpha and TCRbeta cDNA, and bead purification followed each PCR. Before amplification, the cDNA was treated with uracil DNA-glycosylase and purified using the QIAquick PCR purification kit. The second PCR added Illumina TruSeq-compatible adapters along with sample-specific barcodes. Library quality and concentration were assessed using TapeStation and Qubit, and about 4.7 ng of each library was pooled. The pooled libraries were sequenced with 2 x 100 bp reads and custom sequencing primers on an Illumina HiSeq2500 single-index Rapid Run. The paper's processing steps were these. MiGEC version 1.2.6 was used for UMI-based consensus assembly, which corrected PCR and sequencing errors. V(D)J alignment, clonotype assembly and CDR3 extraction were performed with MiXCR version 2.1.1. To normalise gene usage, clonotype sharing and MAIT/NKT TCR abundance, the analysis used the top 1000, 10 000 and 20 000 clonotypes per sample. After downsampling to 27 000 UMIs, diversity was calculated as the inverse Simpson index using the vegan R package. Paired Mann-Whitney U tests were applied to discordant twin pairs, with Benjamini-Hochberg correction for multiple testing. TCRdb reprocessed the reads and provides one entry for every CDR3 protein sequence; no DNA is given. TCRdb's processing, not the study's, gives the V and J calls here. The sample's table covers fewer than 550,000 distinct CDR3 sequences. 2.4% of the sample belongs to the ten largest clones.

As concerns this clonotype: The antigen this receptor binds is unknown.

Sequencing used blood. The chain is encoded by TRBV12-3 or TRBV12-4 joined to TRBJ1-1; the D gene TCRdb calls, TRBD1, cannot be checked with no DNA. This TCR came from a human donor with ulcerative colitis or Crohn's disease, or a healthy co-twin of an affected twin (not recorded which). The CDR3 reads CASSLGGGGAFTEAFF.